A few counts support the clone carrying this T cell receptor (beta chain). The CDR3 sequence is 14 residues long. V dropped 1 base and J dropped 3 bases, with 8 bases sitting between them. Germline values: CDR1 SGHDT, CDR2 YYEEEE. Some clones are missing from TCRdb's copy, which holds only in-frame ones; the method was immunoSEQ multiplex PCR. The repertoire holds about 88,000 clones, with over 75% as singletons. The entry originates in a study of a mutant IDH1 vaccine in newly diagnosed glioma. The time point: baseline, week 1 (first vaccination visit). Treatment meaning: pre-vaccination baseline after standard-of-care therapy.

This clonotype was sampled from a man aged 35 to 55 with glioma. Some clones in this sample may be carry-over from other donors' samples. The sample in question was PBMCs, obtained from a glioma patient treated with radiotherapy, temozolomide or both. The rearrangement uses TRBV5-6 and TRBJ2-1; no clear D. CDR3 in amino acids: CASSLFQVYNEQFF. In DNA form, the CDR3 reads TGTGCCAGCAGCTTGTTTCAGGTCTACAATGAGCAGTTCTTC.